This TCR beta chain was found in a study of blood T cell repertoires in COVID-19. As for the study in general: The study drew acute and convalescent COVID-19 samples from the United States, Italy and Spain.

Produced via immunoSEQ multiplex PCR; TCRdb's table is partial and in-frame only. The sample has roughly 40,000 clones; 85% to 90% are singletons. The sequencing input was peripheral blood. This TCR was sampled from a man aged 50-60 years in a cohort sampled during active COVID-19.

The CDR3 DNA follows: TGCAGCGTTGGTCGGACACCCTACGAGCAGTACTTC. Its translation: CSVGRTPYEQYF. The chain is built from TRBV29-1 and TRBJ2-7, with a weak D call TRBD1 (5 bases). V was cut by 4 bases and J by 2 bases, with 9 bases left in between. Germline V lookup: CDR1 SQVTM, CDR2 ANQGSEA. This CDR3 has 12 amino acids.